This entry features one T cell receptor beta chain sequence. What it recognizes is unknown. The CDR3 length is 13 residues. CDR1 is DFQATT and CDR2 is SNEGSKA in the germline V gene (reference sequence). The trim removed 3 bases at V and 5 bases at J, leaving 4 bases unmatched. TCRdb keeps only in-frame clones here, not all; method: immunoSEQ multiplex PCR. This table has tens of thousands of clones, roughly 60% appearing once. This entry belongs to a study of vaccination effects on CD4 cells after COVID-19. With roughly 10 days of culture completed, CD4+ T cells were isolated. J is TRBJ1-5 and V is TRBV20-1, with 7 bases identical to TRBD1. The receptor was isolated from a human donor who received a COVID-19 vaccine. Sequencing was performed on CD4+ T cells from PBMCs cultured without peptide, taken before COVID-19 vaccination. Here the CDR3 reads CSASRQGDQPQHF. Written as DNA, the CDR3 is TGCAGTGCTAGTCGGCAGGGGGATCAGCCCCAGCATTTT.